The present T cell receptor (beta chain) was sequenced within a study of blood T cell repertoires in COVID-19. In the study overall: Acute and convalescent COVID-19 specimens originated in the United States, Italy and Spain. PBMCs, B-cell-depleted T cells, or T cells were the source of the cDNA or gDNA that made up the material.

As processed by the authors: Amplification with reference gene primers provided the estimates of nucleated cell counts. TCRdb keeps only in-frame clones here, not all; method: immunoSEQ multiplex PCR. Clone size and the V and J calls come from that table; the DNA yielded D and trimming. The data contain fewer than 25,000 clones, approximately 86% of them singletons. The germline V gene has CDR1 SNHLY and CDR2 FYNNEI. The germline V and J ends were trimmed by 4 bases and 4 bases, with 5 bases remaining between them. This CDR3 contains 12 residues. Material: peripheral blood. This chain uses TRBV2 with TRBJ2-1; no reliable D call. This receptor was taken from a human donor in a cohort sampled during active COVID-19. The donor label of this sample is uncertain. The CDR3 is CASSGLYNEQFF. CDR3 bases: TGTGCCAGCAGTGGGCTTTACAATGAGCAGTTCTTC.